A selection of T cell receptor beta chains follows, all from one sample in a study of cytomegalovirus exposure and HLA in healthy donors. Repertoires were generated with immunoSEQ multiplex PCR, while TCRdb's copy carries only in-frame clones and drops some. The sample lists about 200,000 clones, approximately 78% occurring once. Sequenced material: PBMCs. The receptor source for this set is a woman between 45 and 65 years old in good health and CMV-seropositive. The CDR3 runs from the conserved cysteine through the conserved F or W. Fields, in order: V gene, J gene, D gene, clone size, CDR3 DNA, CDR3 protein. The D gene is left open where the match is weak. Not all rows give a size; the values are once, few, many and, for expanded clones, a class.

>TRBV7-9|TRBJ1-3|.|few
TGTGCCAGCAGCTTATTCCCCAGGAGAGGGCCGAGCTCTGGAAACACCATATATTTT
CASSLFPRRGPSSGNTIYF
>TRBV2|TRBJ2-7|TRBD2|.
TGTGCCAGCAGTGAAAGGACTAGCGGCTCCTACGAGCAGTACTTC
CASSERTSGSYEQYF
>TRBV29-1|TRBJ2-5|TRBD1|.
TGCAGCGTTGAGTGGGACAGGGTAGGGGAGACCCAGTACTTC
CSVEWDRVGETQYF
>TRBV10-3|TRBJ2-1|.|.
TGTGCCATCATCCTGAACCCTAACCCCTACAATGAGCAGTTCTTC
CAIILNPNPYNEQFF
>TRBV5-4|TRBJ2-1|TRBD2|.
TGTGCCAGCAGCTTTAGCGGGAGTTCCTACAATGAGCAGTTCTTC
CASSFSGSSYNEQFF
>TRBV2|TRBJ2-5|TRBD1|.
TGTGCCAGCCGGGGACAGGCTATTTGGCCCCAGTACTTC
CASRGQAIWPQYF
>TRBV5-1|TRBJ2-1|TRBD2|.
TGCGCCAGCAGCTTGGCCTCGACTAGCGGGAAGTTGAACTACAATGAGCAGTTCTTC
CASSLASTSGKLNYNEQFF
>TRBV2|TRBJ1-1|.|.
TGTGCCAGCAGCATCAGGCTGACGAACACTGAAGCTTTCTTT
CASSIRLTNTEAFF
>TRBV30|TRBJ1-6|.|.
TGTGCCTGGAGTGTTCTTAGCTCCTATAATTCACCCCTCCACTTT
CAWSVLSSYNSPLHF
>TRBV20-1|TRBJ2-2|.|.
TGCAGTGCCCCAGGGTCCGGGGAGCTGTTTTTT
CSAPGSGELFF
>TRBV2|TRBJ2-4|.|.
TGTGCCAGCGCCGAGCTAGCCAAAAACATTCAGTACTTC
CASAELAKNIQYF
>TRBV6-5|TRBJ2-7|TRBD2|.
TGTGCCAGCAGTTACTCTTCCGCGGGAGGGAGCGAGCAGTACTTC
CASSYSSAGGSEQYF
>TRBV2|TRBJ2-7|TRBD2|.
TGTGCCAGCAGTGAGTTCCTAGCGGGTAGCTCCTACGAGCAGTACTTC
CASSEFLAGSSYEQYF
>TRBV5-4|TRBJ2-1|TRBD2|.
TGTGCCAGCAGAAAGCGGGAGGGAGGGTACAATGAGCAGTTCTTC
CASRKREGGYNEQFF
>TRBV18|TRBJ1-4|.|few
TGTGCCAGAGGGGGGGGGAGAGGAAAAACAACTAATGAAAAACTGTTTTTT
CARGGGRGKTTNEKLFF
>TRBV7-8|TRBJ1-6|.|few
TGTGCCAGCAGCTTCGGACAAAGCTCCTATAATTCACCCCTCCACTTT
CASSFGQSSYNSPLHF
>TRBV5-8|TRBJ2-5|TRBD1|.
TGTGCCGCGGGGACAGGGACCCTCCAAGAGACCCAGTACTTC
CAAGTGTLQETQYF
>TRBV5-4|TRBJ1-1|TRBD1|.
TGTGCCAGCAGCTACCTATTCCCGGGACAGGGTGTTCGGGCTGAAGCTTTCTTT
CASSYLFPGQGVRAEAFF
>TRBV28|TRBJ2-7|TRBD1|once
TGTGCCAGCAGTTTCGGACAGGGCTACGAGCAGTACTTC
CASSFGQGYEQYF
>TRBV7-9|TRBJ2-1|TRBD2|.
TGTTCCAGCAGCTTATGGGGCGGGGGGCCGGGGAATGAGCAGTTCTTC
CSSSLWGGGPGNEQFF
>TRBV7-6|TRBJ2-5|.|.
TGTGCCAGCAGCCCCTGGGAGGAGGAGACCCAGTACTTC
CASSPWEEETQYF
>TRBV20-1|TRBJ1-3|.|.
TGCAGTGCTCTACGGGGAAACACCATATATTTT
CSALRGNTIYF
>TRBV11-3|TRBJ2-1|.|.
TGTGCCAGCAGCTTAAATTCCGAGCGTTACAATGAGCAGTTCTTC
CASSLNSERYNEQFF
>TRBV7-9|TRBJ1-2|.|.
TGTGCCAGCAGCCCGGTGGCTAACTATGGCTACACCTTC
CASSPVANYGYTF
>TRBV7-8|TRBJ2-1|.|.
TGTGCCAGCAGCCCCAGTGGTCTTGAGCAGTTCTTC
CASSPSGLEQFF
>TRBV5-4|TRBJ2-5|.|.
TGTGCCAGCAGCCTGGACAGAGACCTGGAGACCCAGTACTTC
CASSLDRDLETQYF
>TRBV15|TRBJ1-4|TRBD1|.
TGTGCCACCAGCAGGACCGGGACAGGGTACGAAAAACTGTTTTTT
CATSRTGTGYEKLFF
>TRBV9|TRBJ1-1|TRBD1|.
TGTGCCAGCAGCCCCCGACAGGGGGAGGACACTGAAGCTTTCTTT
CASSPRQGEDTEAFF
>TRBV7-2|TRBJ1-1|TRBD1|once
TGTGCCAGCAGTCAGAGGACAGGGGGGCCCACTGAAGCTTTCTTT
CASSQRTGGPTEAFF
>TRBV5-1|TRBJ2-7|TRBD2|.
TGCGCCAGCAGCTTGCCCGGGACTAGCGGGAGGTATGGGGCCCTCTACGAGCAGTACTTC
CASSLPGTSGRYGALYEQYF
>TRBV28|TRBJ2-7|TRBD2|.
TGTGCCAGCAGTCGGGGGGGCGAGTCCTACGAGCAGTACTTC
CASSRGGESYEQYF
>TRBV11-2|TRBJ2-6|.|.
TGTGCCAGCACCCGGGGCAGGGGATTCTCTGGGGCCAACGGCCTGACTTTC
CASTRGRGFSGANGLTF
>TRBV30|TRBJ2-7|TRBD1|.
TGTGCCTGGAGTGGTGGACAGGGTTTCTCCGAGCAGTACTTC
CAWSGGQGFSEQYF
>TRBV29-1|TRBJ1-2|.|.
TGCAGCGTTTCCCCCCCAGGGTCTTTGTATGGCTACACCTTC
CSVSPPGSLYGYTF
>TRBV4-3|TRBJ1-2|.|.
TGCGCCAGCAGCCAAAATCCGACAGCGAACTATGGCTACACCTTC
CASSQNPTANYGYTF
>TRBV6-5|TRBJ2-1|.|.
TGTGCCAGCAGCTCGCTACCGTCTAGGAATGAGCAGTTCTTC
CASSSLPSRNEQFF
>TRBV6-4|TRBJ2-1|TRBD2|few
TGTGCCAGCAGTGACTCGATTGGACTAGGGCTCAATGAGCAGTTCTTC
CASSDSIGLGLNEQFF
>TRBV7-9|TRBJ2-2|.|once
TGTGCCAGCAGCTACAATACCAACACCGGGGAGCTGTTTTTT
CASSYNTNTGELFF
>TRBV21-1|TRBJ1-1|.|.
TGTGCCAGCAGCAAAGCGGGAGGGCAGGTGAACACTGAAGCTTTCTTT
CASSKAGGQVNTEAFF
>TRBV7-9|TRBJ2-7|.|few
TGTGCCAGCAGTATACAGGGTTACGAGCAGTACTTC
CASSIQGYEQYF
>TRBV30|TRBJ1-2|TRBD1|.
TGTGCCTGGAGTTCAGGACAGGGCCACTATGGCTACACCTTC
CAWSSGQGHYGYTF
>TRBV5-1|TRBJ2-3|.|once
TGCGCCAGCAGCTCAACAGGGCCCCGTCCGACAGATACGCAGTATTTT
CASSSTGPRPTDTQYF
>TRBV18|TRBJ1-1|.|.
TGTGCCAGCTCACCACCCGGCCGGGTGTCGAACACTGAAGCTTTCTTT
CASSPPGRVSNTEAFF
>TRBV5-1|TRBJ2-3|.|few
TGCGCCAGCAGAGAGACAGTTAGCACAGATACGCAGTATTTT
CASRETVSTDTQYF
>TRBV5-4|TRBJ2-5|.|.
TGTGCCAGCAGCCCAGGGTACCAAGAGACCCAGTACTTC
CASSPGYQETQYF
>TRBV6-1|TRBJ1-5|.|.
TGTGCCAGCAGCCCCCGCAGGGGTAGCAATCAGCCCCAGCATTTT
CASSPRRGSNQPQHF
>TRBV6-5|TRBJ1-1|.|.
TGTGCCAGCGTCCTGCCCGGGACAACGACAGCTTTCTTT
CASVLPGTTTAFF
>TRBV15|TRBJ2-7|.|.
TGTGCCAGCAGAAGGCAGCGGACCCCCTACGAGCAGTACTTC
CASRRQRTPYEQYF
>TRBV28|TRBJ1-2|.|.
TGTGCCAGCAGAATTTCAGGGAACTATGGCTACACCTTC
CASRISGNYGYTF
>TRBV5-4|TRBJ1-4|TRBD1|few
TGTGCCAGCAGCCACCAGGGGGTTCGGTTTGCAACTAATGAAAAACTGTTTTTT
CASSHQGVRFATNEKLFF
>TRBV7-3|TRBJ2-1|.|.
TGTGCCAGCAGCGAGAGAGGGAACTACAATGAGCAGTTCTTC
CASSERGNYNEQFF
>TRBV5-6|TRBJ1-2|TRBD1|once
TGTGCCGGCAGCTTGGCCAGTGGACAGGTTTCCCCCTATGGCTACACCTTC
CAGSLASGQVSPYGYTF
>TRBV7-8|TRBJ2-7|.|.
TGTGCCAGCAGCCAAGGGGTTAGGGATCCTACCTACGAGCAGTACTTC
CASSQGVRDPTYEQYF
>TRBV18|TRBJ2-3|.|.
TGTGCCAGCTCGGACAGCCCATTAGGGGATACGCAGTATTTT
CASSDSPLGDTQYF
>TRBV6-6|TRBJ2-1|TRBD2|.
TGTGCCAGCAGTTACCCTCCTGCGGGAGGGGGCAATGAGCAGTTCTTC
CASSYPPAGGGNEQFF
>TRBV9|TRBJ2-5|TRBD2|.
TGTGCCAGCTCCCGAGAAGGGACTAGAAGTAGGGAGACCCAGTACTTC
CASSREGTRSRETQYF
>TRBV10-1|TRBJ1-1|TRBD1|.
TGCGCCAGCAGCGCGGACAGGAGAGTAAGTGAAGCTTTCTTT
CASSADRRVSEAFF
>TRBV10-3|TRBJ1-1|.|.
TGTGCCATCAGAGGCACAGGGCTGAACACTGAAGCTTTCTTT
CAIRGTGLNTEAFF
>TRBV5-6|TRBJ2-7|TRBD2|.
TGTGCCAGCAGCCCGGGACTAGCGGGGCCCCTCTCCTACGAGCAGTACTTC
CASSPGLAGPLSYEQYF